This T cell receptor beta chain was documented in a study of cytomegalovirus exposure and HLA in healthy donors. Despite likely unrecorded immune exposures, the donors were nominally healthy at the time of sampling. The study, taken as a whole, reports: Further analysis, carried out later, found HLA-associated TCR beta chains more clonally expanded than equally common other chains.

To note about this clone: Its antigen remains unknown. One end of the junction does not line up with germline, which may come from a read error.

Germline V lookup: CDR1 MNHNS, CDR2 SASEGT. The CDR3 is 16 amino acids. The PCR used 60 Vbeta and 13 Jbeta primers. The data were produced by immunoSEQ multiplex PCR, yet TCRdb's version contains in-frame clones alone and is incomplete. Here the sample spans 110,000 or so clones, around 79% being singletons. Sequences were obtained from PBMCs. The rearrangement uses TRBV6-1 and TRBJ2-6, with TRBD1 matching 7 bases. The sequence came from a woman aged 18-29 years in good health and CMV-seronegative. The DNA for the CDR3 is TGTGCCAGCAATGACGTAGGGGGCTCTGAGGCCAACGTCCTGACTTTC. This gives the protein CASNDVGGSEANVLTF.